This TCR beta chain was sequenced for a study of T-cell reconstitution after alpha-beta-depleted transplantation in children. This sample's TCRbeta library carried unique molecular identifier barcodes. TCRdb ran MiXCR on the PCR reads and lists one entry per CDR3 protein. Found here are hundreds of thousands of distinct CDR3 sequences, under 15% of them singletons; the top ten hold approximately 2.1%. This clonotype came up a few times. Germline values: CDR1 MDHEN, CDR2 SYDVKM. The CDR3 covers 21 residues. Trimming at V came to 3 bases and at J to 0 bases, leaving 21 bases not matched to a gene. The chain recombines TRBV28 with TRBJ1-1, with TRBD1 identical over 8 bases. The sequenced sample was PBMCs, mostly from graft donor cells, obtained 360 days after TCRalphabeta/CD19-depleted stem cell transplant. The receptor comes from a male patient aged 5 to 17 who had a stem cell transplant for acute myeloid leukemia, so the T cells may come from the graft donor. The CDR3 protein is CASSFPDRGPRKNVMNTEAFF. In nucleotides, the CDR3 is TGTGCCAGCAGTTTTCCCGACAGGGGCCCAAGGAAAAACGTAATGAACACTGAAGCTTTCTTT. Looking up the rest from reference TRBV28 and TRBJ1-1 gives the full variable domain: DVKVTQSSRYLVKRTGEKVFLECVQDMDHENMFWYRQDPGLGLRLIYFSYDVKMKEKGDIPEGYSVSREKKERFSLILESASTNQTSMYLCASSFPDRGPRKNVMNTEAFFGQGTRLTVV.